This TCR beta chain is from a study of T cells in Graves' hyperthyroidism and ophthalmopathy. Authors of the study amplified TCR beta CDR3 regions from RNA transcripts. TCR CDR3 underwent first-round RT-PCR with the HTBI primer set. MiXCR, applied by TCRdb to the multiplex PCR reads, yields one record per CDR3 protein. The sample includes fewer than 600,000 distinct CDR3 sequences, around 15% of them seen just once. J lost 4 bases, V lost 3 bases, and 6 bases had no gene match. Looked up from germline, CDR1 is SGHRS and CDR2 is YFSETQ. The CDR3 covers 14 residues. This clonotype was seen at least ten times. Its matching antigen is unknown. Absent ophthalmopathy progression within 18 months defined stable Graves' hyperthyroidism. Investigators excluded patients with uncontrolled infection, other autoimmune disease, pregnancy or lactation. Study conclusions and caveats: Ophthalmopathy got predicted by the model a median approximately six months before its onset.

The specimen was blood. The V and J genes are TRBV5-1 and TRBJ1-1, with 7 bases identical to TRBD1. This TCR was sampled from a woman in her thirties or forties with Graves' hyperthyroidism. This CDR3 reads CASSWDSEGTEAFF. The CDR3 coding sequence is TGCGCCAGCAGCTGGGACAGCGAGGGCACTGAAGCTTTCTTT. The full variable domain, completed using reference TRBV5-1 and TRBJ1-1, is KAGVTQTPRYLIKTRGQQVTLSCSPISGHRSVSWYQQTPGQGLQFLFEYFSETQRNKGNFPGRFSGRQFSNSRSEMNVSTLELGDSALYLCASSWDSEGTEAFFGQGTRLTVV.